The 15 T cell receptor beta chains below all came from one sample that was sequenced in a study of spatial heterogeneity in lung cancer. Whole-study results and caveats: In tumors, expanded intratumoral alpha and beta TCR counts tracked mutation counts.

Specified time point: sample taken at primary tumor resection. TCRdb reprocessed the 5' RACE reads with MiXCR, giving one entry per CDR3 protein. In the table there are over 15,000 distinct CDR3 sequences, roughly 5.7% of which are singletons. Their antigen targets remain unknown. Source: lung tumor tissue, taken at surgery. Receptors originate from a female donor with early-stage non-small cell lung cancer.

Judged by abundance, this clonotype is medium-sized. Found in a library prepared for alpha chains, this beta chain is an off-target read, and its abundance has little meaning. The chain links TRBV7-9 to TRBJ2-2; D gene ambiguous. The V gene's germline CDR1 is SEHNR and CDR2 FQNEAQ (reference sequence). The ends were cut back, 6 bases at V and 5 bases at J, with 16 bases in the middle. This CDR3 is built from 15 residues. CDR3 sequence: CASRPGPGGTGELFF. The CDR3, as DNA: TGTGCCAGCAGACCCGGACCCGGCGGAACCGGGGAGCTGTTTTTT.

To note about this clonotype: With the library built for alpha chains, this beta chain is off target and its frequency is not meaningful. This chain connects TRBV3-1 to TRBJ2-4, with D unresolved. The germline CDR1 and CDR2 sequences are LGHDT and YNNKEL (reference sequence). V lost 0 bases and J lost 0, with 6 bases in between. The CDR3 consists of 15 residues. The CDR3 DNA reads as TGTGCCAGCAGCCAAGACATAGGAGCCAAAAACATTCAGTACTTC. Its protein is CASSQDIGAKNIQYF.

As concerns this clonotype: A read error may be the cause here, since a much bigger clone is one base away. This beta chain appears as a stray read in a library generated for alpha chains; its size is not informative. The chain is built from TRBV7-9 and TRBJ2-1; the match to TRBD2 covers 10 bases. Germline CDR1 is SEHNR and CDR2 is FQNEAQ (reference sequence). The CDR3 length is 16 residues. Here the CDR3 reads CGSSEGLARLYNEQFF. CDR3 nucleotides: TGTGGCAGCAGCGAGGGACTAGCGAGACTCTACAATGAGCAGTTCTTC.

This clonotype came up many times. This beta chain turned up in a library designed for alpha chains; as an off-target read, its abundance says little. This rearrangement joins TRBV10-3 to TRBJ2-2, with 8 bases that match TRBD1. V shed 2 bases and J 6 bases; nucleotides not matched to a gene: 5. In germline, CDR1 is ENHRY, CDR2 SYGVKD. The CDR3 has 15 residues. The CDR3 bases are TGTGCCATCAGTGAGCGAGGACAGGGCGCCGGGGAGCTGTTTTTT. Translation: CAISERGQGAGELFF.

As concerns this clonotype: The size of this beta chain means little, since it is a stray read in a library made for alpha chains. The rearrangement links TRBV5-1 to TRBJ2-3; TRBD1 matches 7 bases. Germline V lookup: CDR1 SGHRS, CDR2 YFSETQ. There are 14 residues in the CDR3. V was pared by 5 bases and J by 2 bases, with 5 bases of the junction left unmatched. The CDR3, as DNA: TGCGCCAGCAGGACAGGGACCTTCACAGATACGCAGTATTTT. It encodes CASRTGTFTDTQYF. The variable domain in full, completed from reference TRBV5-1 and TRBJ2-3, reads KAGVTQTPRYLIKTRGQQVTLSCSPISGHRSVSWYQQTPGQGLQFLFEYFSETQRNKGNFPGRFSGRQFSNSRSEMNVSTLELGDSALYLCASRTGTFTDTQYFGPGTRLTVL.

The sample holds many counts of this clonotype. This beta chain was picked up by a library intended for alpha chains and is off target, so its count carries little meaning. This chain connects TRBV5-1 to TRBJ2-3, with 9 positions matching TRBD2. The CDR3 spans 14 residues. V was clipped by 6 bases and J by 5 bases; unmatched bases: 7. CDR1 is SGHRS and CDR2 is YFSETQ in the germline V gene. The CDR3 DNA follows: TGCGCCAGCACCATAGCGGGAGTGGAAGATACGCAGTATTTT. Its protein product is CASTIAGVEDTQYF.

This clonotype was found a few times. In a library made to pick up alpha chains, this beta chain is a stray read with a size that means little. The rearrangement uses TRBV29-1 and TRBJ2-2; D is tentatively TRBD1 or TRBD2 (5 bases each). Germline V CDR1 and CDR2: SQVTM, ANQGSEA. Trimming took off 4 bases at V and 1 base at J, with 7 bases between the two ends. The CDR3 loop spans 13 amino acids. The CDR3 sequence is CSVGGWNTGELFF. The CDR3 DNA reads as TGCAGCGTTGGGGGGTGGAACACCGGGGAGCTGTTTTTT.

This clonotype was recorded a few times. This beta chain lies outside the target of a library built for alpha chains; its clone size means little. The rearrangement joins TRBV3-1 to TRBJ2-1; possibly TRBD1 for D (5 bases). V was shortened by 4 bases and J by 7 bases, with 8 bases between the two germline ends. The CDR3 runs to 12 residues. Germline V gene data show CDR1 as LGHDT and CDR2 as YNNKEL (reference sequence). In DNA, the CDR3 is TGTGCCAGCAGCCTAGCAGGGAATGAGCAGTTCTTC. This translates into CASSLAGNEQFF.

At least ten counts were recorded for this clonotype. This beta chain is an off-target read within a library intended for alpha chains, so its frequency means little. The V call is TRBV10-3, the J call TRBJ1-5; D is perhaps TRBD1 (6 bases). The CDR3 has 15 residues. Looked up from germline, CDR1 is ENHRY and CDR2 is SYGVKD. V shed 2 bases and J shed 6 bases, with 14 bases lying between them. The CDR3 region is CAISEEQGRGQPQHF. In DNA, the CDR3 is TGTGCCATCAGTGAGGAACAGGGACGCGGTCAGCCCCAGCATTTT.

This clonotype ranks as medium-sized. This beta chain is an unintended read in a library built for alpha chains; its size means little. This CDR3 reads CASSESGTVKPQHF. The CDR3 DNA reads TGTGCCAGCAGTGAATCCGGGACAGTCAAGCCCCAGCATTTT. The V gene is TRBV2, the J gene TRBJ1-5, with 7 bases that match TRBD1. The CDR3 runs 14 residues. From germline, CDR1 is SNHLY and CDR2 FYNNEI. J gave up 8 bases and V 2 bases, and 6 bases lay outside the gene matches.

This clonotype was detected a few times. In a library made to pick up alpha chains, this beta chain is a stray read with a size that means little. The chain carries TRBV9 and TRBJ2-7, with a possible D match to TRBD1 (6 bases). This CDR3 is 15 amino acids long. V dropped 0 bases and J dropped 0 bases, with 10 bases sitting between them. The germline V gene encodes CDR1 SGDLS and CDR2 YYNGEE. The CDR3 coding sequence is TGTGCCAGCAGCGTAGATCAGGGGCGCTCCTACGAGCAGTACTTC. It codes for CASSVDQGRSYEQYF.

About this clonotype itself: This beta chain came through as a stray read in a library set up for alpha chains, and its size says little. CDR3 amino acids: CATSTAGGRSETQYF. DNA of the CDR3: TGTGCCACCAGCACCGCAGGGGGAAGGTCAGAGACCCAGTACTTC. This chain connects TRBV15 to TRBJ2-5, with TRBD1 matching over 7 bases. This CDR3 has 15 residues. Germline V lookup: CDR1 LNHNV, CDR2 YYDKDF (reference sequence). V was pared by 4 bases and J by 4 bases, with 9 bases of the junction left unmatched. The whole variable domain, filled in from reference TRBV15 and TRBJ2-5, reads DAMVIQNPRYQVTQFGKPVTLSCSQTLNHNVMYWYQQKSSQAPKLLFHYYDKDFNNEADTPDNFQSRRPNTSFCFLDIRSPGLGDTAMYLCATSTAGGRSETQYFGPGTRLLVL.

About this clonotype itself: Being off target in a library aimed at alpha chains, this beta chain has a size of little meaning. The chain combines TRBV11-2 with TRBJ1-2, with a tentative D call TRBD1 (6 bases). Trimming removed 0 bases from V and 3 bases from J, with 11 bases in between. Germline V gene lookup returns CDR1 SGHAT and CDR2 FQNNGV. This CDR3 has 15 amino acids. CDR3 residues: CASSLDPGAYYGYTF. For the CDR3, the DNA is TGTGCCAGCAGCTTAGATCCAGGGGCATACTATGGCTACACCTTC.

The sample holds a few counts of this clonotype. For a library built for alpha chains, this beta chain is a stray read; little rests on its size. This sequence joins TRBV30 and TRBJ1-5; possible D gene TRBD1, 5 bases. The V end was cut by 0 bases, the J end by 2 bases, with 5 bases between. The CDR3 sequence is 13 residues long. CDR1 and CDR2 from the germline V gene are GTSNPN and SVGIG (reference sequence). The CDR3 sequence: CAWSVQGNQPQHF. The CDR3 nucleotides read TGTGCCTGGAGTGTACAGGGCAATCAGCCCCAGCATTTT.

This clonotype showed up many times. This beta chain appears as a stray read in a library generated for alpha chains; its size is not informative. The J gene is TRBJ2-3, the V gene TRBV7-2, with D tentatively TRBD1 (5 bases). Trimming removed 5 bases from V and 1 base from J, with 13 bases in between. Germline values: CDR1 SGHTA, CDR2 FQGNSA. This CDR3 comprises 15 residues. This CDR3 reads CASSQRRGGTDTQYF. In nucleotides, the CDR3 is TGTGCCAGCAGCCAAAGAAGGGGCGGCACAGATACGCAGTATTTT.